This TCR beta chain was obtained from a study of OX40 agonist ivuxolimab in advanced cancers. On the study more broadly: Eligibility rules accepted prior anti-PD-1, anti-PD-L1 or anti-CTLA-4 therapy, and approximately 40% had some. Study findings and constraints: Some of the lowest clonal expansion was seen in partial responders at 0.1-3.0 mg/kg.

Repertoires were generated with immunoSEQ multiplex PCR, while TCRdb's copy carries only in-frame clones and drops some. The sample has approximately 68,000 clones, roughly nine tenths seen once. The CDR3 length is 11 residues. The germline gives CDR1 DFQATT, CDR2 SNEGSKA (reference sequence). With V trimmed by 5 bases and J by 6 bases, 3 bases remained unmatched. Patients who had autoimmune disease history or got systemic immunosuppression were left out. In the case of this clone: Its antigen is currently unknown.

The sequencing used CD4+ or CD8+ T cells sorted from blood, collected in a trial of the OX40 agonist ivuxolimab. The chain is built from TRBV20-1 and TRBJ2-7, with 8 bases matching TRBD2. The clonotype comes from an adult with an advanced solid tumor such as melanoma, head and neck, liver or kidney cancer. Here the CDR3 reads CSAPREVEQYF. In DNA, the CDR3 is TGCAGTGCTCCGCGGGAGGTCGAGCAGTACTTC.